This T cell receptor beta chain was sequenced during a study of shared clonotypes between healthy human individuals. CDR1 is SGHRS, CDR2 YFSETQ, per germline. The CDR3 covers 13 residues. Trimming left V 5 bases short and J 3 bases short, with 8 bases between. Here immunoSEQ multiplex PCR was the method, and the copy in TCRdb shows in-frame clones only, minus some. The repertoire has approximately 2.5 million clones, roughly 93% of them found once; the top ten carry around 0.4%. Of note for this clone: The sample carries other DNA sequences with the same CDR3.

The chain links TRBV5-1 to TRBJ1-4; D unclear. Sequenced sample: naive CD4+ T cells from PBMCs. Subset in this sample: CD45RA+ positively selected. The sequence was obtained from a man aged 18-30 years in good health. Some clones in this sample may be carry-over from other donors' samples. The chain's CDR3 is CASSAAPNEKLFF. The CDR3 nucleotides are TGCGCCAGCAGTGCAGCTCCTAATGAAAAACTGTTTTTT.